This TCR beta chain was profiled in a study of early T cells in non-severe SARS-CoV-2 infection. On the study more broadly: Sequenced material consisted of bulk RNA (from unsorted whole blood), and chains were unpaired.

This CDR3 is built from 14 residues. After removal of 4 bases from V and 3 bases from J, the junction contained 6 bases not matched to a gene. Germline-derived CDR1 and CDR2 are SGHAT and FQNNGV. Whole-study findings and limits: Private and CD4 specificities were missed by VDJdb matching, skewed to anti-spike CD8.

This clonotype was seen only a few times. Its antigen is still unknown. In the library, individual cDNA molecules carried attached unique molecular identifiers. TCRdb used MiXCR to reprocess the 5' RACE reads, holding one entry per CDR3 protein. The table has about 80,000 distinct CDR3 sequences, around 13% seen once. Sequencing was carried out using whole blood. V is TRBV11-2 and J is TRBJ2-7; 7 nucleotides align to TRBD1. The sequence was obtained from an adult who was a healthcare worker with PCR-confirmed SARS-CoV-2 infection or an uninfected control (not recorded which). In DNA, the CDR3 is TGTGCCAGCAGCTCCCCCCGGGACAGCTACGAGCAGTACTTC. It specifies CASSSPRDSYEQYF.